Detailed here is one T cell receptor (beta chain). V trimming: 0 bases; J trimming: 6 bases; junction bases outside the gene matches: 4. The CDR3 is 16 amino acids. The germline CDR1 and CDR2 sequences are MNHNS and SASEGT. The data stem from a study of blood T cell repertoires in COVID-19. The assay was immunoSEQ multiplex PCR, and TCRdb's table has in-frame clones only and misses some. The table includes about 220,000 clones, 70% to 90% detected once. The sequencing sample was made of peripheral blood. The rearrangement joins TRBV6-1 to TRBJ2-2; 10 bases align to TRBD2. The TCR sequence derives from a woman in her seventies with COVID-19, enrolled during active disease. DNA of the CDR3: TGTGCCAGCAGTGAAGCACGGCTAGCGGGAGCCGGGGAGCTGTTTTTT. Translation: CASSEARLAGAGELFF.